The next 19 T cell receptor beta chains were all read from a single sample in a study of spatial heterogeneity in lung cancer. TCRdb recomputed calls from the 5' RACE reads with MiXCR, one row per CDR3 protein. The sample records roughly 110,000 distinct CDR3 sequences, roughly 10% being singletons. Indicated time point: blood at routine non-recurrence follow-up after resection. This material consisted of PBMCs, taken at follow-up. These receptors were collected from a female donor with early-stage non-small cell lung cancer.

A few counts support this clonotype. V is TRBV14 and J is TRBJ2-3, with a possible D match to TRBD2 (6 bases). CDR1 and CDR2 from the germline V gene are SGHDN and FVKESK. The germline V and J ends were trimmed by 0 bases and 7 bases, with 11 bases remaining between them. This CDR3 has 14 amino acids. CDR3 residues: CASSQDWLAHTQYF. Here the CDR3 DNA reads TGTGCCAGCAGCCAAGATTGGCTAGCGCATACGCAGTATTTT.

This clonotype was observed a few times. CDR3 in DNA: TGCAGCGTTACCAGGGAGATCGGCACTGAAGCTTTCTTT. Encoded protein: CSVTREIGTEAFF. The rearrangement joins TRBV29-1 to TRBJ1-1; tentatively, D is TRBD1 (5 bases). V lost 5 bases and J lost 4, with 14 bases in between. The CDR3 totals 13 residues. Germline V gene sequence: CDR1 SQVTM, CDR2 ANQGSEA.

V and J are TRBV20-1 and TRBJ2-4; no definite D call. There are 15 residues in the CDR3. Deletions cut 0 bases from V and 2 bases from J, with 11 bases between. Germline values: CDR1 DFQATT, CDR2 SNEGSKA (reference sequence). CDR3 DNA sequence: TGCAGTGCTAGAGACAGGATTTCGTCCAAAAACATTCAGTACTTC. Translating gives CSARDRISSKNIQYF.

There are a few counts of this clonotype. This chain joins TRBV19 and TRBJ1-1, with unresolved D. From germline, CDR1 is LNHDA and CDR2 SQIVND (reference sequence). CDR3 length: 15 residues. Trimming cost V 4 bases and J 5 bases, with 17 bases left between them. DNA of the CDR3: TGTGCCAGTAGTAGCTCATCGGGTGGTTCGACTGAAGCTTTCTTT. Amino acid sequence: CASSSSSGGSTEAFF.

This clonotype was picked up a small number of times. The rearrangement uses TRBV19 and TRBJ2-3; 10 nucleotides line up with TRBD1. Germline-derived CDR1 and CDR2 are LNHDA and SQIVND (reference sequence). The trim removed 7 bases at V and 6 bases at J, leaving 7 bases unmatched. The CDR3 extends over 14 amino acids. Here the CDR3 DNA reads TGTGCCAGTAACCGACAGGGGGCGAGGGATACGCAGTATTTT. Translation: CASNRQGARDTQYF. Full variable domain (outside the CDR3, taken from reference TRBV19 and TRBJ2-3): DGGITQSPKYLFRKEGQNVTLSCEQNLNHDAMYWYRQDPGQGLRLIYYSQIVNDFQKGDIAEGYSVSREKKESFPLTVTSAQKNPTAFYLCASNRQGARDTQYFGPGTRLTVL.

This clonotype showed up just a few times. This sequence joins TRBV7-9 and TRBJ2-1, with 11 bases lining up with TRBD2. CDR3 length: 19 residues. V dropped 5 bases and J dropped 7; count of bases not matched to a gene: 19. The germline CDR1 and CDR2 sequences are SEHNR and FQNEAQ (reference sequence). CDR3 DNA sequence: TGTGCCAGCAGCCCATTATGGGCCATAGCGGGAGGGCCACGGAATGAGCAGTTCTTC. Protein sequence: CASSPLWAIAGGPRNEQFF.

The rearrangement uses TRBV27 and TRBJ2-1; a possible D gene is TRBD2 (6 bases). Germline loops: CDR1 MNHEY, CDR2 SMNVEV (reference sequence). The CDR3 loop spans 16 amino acids. Trimming removed 7 bases at V and 7 bases at J, with 23 bases between. CDR3 in DNA: TGTGCCAGCAACCAGTTAGCGGCAACCGGCTGGAATGAGCAGTTCTTC. Residues: CASNQLAATGWNEQFF.

This clonotype was counted at least ten times. The genes are TRBV20-1 and TRBJ2-2; D is unclear. In germline, CDR1 is DFQATT, CDR2 SNEGSKA (reference sequence). V was cut by 3 bases and J by 0 bases, with 11 bases left in between. The CDR3 has 15 amino acids. CDR3 sequence: CSARYGGANTGELFF. In DNA form, the CDR3 reads TGCAGTGCTAGGTACGGCGGCGCGAACACCGGGGAGCTGTTTTTT.

This clonotype was found a few times. The chain links TRBV27 to TRBJ2-7, with 7 bases aligning to TRBD1. Germline V gene lookup returns CDR1 MNHEY and CDR2 SMNVEV (reference sequence). J was trimmed by 7 bases and V by 8 bases; bases with no gene match: 17. This CDR3 is built from 15 residues. The CDR3 DNA reads as TGTGCCAGCGCCAGGGGGATAGAGGGGGCGCGGGAGCAGTACGTC. This codes for CASARGIEGAREQYV.

Points on this clonotype: At one end the junction does not follow the germline gene, possibly because of a read error. The genes are TRBV20-1 and TRBJ1-4; unclear D gene. This CDR3 comprises 15 residues. Germline V gene data show CDR1 as DFQATT and CDR2 as SNEGSKA (reference sequence). DNA of the CDR3: TGCAGTGCGAGGGCGGCCAGGAGCACTAATGAAAAACTGTCTTTT. It yields the protein CSARAARSTNEKLSF.

The chain has TRBV6-2 or TRBV6-3 and TRBJ2-1, with 9 bases that match TRBD2. The CDR3 totals 16 residues. V was clipped by 6 bases and J by 5 bases; unmatched bases: 11. Germline loops: CDR1 MNHEY, CDR2 SVGEGT. The CDR3 here is CASRTPGLAAHNEQFF. For the CDR3, the DNA is TGTGCCAGCAGAACACCGGGACTAGCAGCACACAATGAGCAGTTCTTC.

This clonotype was counted many times. The chain carries TRBV7-2 and TRBJ2-7; unclear D gene. The ends were cut back, 5 bases at V and 4 bases at J, with 12 bases in the middle. The germline V gene encodes CDR1 SGHTA and CDR2 FQGNSA. CDR3 size: 13 residues. The CDR3 coding sequence is TGTGCCAGCAGCCCCGGACCGAATTACGAGCAGTACGTC. It yields the protein CASSPGPNYEQYV.

This clonotype showed up many times. V gene TRBV3-1 combines with J gene TRBJ2-3; 11 positions match TRBD2. This CDR3 has 15 amino acids. Trimming cost V 2 bases and J 5 bases; bases outside gene matches: 3. CDR1 is LGHDT, CDR2 YNNKEL, per germline (reference sequence). CDR3 sequence reads: CASSQWTSGLDTQYF. The CDR3 DNA follows: TGTGCCAGCAGCCAATGGACTAGCGGGTTAGATACGCAGTATTTT.

The sample holds many counts of this clonotype. J is TRBJ2-4 and V is TRBV20-1; 10 positions agree with TRBD2. There are 17 residues in the CDR3. J gave up 0 bases and V 3 bases, and 8 bases lay outside the gene matches. CDR1 and CDR2 from the germline V gene are DFQATT and SNEGSKA (reference sequence). The CDR3 nucleotides read TGCAGTGCTAGCGCCCCGACTAGCGGGCTAGCCAAAAACATTCAGTACTTC. Its protein is CSASAPTSGLAKNIQYF.

This clonotype was seen more than once but under ten times. V is TRBV19 and J is TRBJ2-1; the match to TRBD2 covers 10 bases. V was pared by 3 bases and J by 8 bases, with 10 bases of the junction left unmatched. The CDR3 covers 16 residues. Per the germline V gene, CDR1 is LNHDA and CDR2 is SQIVND (reference sequence). The CDR3 region is CASSIWKAGGLDEQFF. The CDR3 DNA sequence: TGTGCCAGTAGTATTTGGAAAGCGGGAGGGTTGGATGAGCAGTTCTTC.

At least ten counts were recorded for this clonotype. The genes are TRBV6-6 and TRBJ1-5; D is ambiguous. Trimming pared 5 bases from V and 2 bases from J, leaving 10 bases between. The CDR3 spans 14 residues. CDR1 MNHNY and CDR2 SVGAGI come from the germline V gene (reference sequence). The CDR3 coding sequence is TGTGCCAGCAGTGACCGACGGGGCAATCAGCCCCAGCATTTT. This encodes CASSDRRGNQPQHF.

The chain uses TRBV6-4 and TRBJ1-2, with D unresolved. Trimming shortened V by 2 bases and J by 5 bases, and 6 bases separated the two germline ends. The germline V gene has CDR1 MRHNA and CDR2 SNTAGT. The CDR3 extends over 12 amino acids. CDR3 DNA: TGTGCCAGCAGTGACCCCCATTATGGCTACACCTTC. Protein product: CASSDPHYGYTF.

There are a few counts of this clonotype. The chain has TRBV27 and TRBJ1-6; 7 bases match TRBD1. CDR1 MNHEY and CDR2 SMNVEV come from the germline V gene (reference sequence). Germline trimming cut 5 bases from V and 7 bases from J; bases unmatched to any gene: 8. This CDR3 contains 15 residues. CDR3 amino acids: CASSTRTGQNSPLHF. The CDR3 DNA sequence: TGTGCCAGCAGTACCCGGACAGGCCAAAATTCACCCCTCCACTTT.

The chain joins TRBV2 to TRBJ2-7, with 9 bases fitting TRBD1. This CDR3 comprises 14 residues. V trimming: 7 bases; J trimming: 5 bases; junction bases outside the gene matches: 9. Germline V lookup: CDR1 SNHLY, CDR2 FYNNEI. The CDR3 loop is CASTDRTGDHEQYF. The CDR3, as DNA: TGTGCCAGCACTGACAGGACAGGGGACCACGAGCAGTACTTC.